A single sample gave rise to the 5 T cell receptor beta chains below, sequenced in a study of identical twins. TCRdb fed the 5' RACE reads into MiXCR, producing one record per CDR3 protein. The sample holds about 190,000 distinct CDR3 sequences, more than 15% seen once. These data were likewise used in another study, on T cells expressing NK-cell markers.

Sequenced sample: CD8+ T cells sorted from blood. The source of these receptors is a young woman in good health.

Here the CDR3 reads CATRDPHWADTQYF. The CDR3 coding sequence is TGCGCCACCCGGGACCCCCATTGGGCAGATACGCAGTATTTT. The chain carries TRBV10-2 and TRBJ2-3; D may be TRBD1 or TRBD2 (5 bases each). Trimming took off 10 bases at V and 4 bases at J, with 18 bases between the two ends. The V gene's germline CDR1 is WSHSY and CDR2 SAAADI. This CDR3 is built from 14 residues.

The chain carries TRBV9 and TRBJ2-3; 8 positions match TRBD2. This CDR3 contains 14 residues. The ends lost 4 bases at V and 5 bases at J; junction bases unmatched: 6. The germline gives CDR1 SGDLS, CDR2 YYNGEE. The CDR3 is CASSTSGGVDTQYF. CDR3 in DNA: TGTGCCAGCAGCACCTCGGGAGGGGTAGATACGCAGTATTTT.

This clonotype has a single count. This sequence joins TRBV30 and TRBJ1-2, with a possible D match to TRBD1 (6 bases). Germline loops: CDR1 GTSNPN, CDR2 SVGIG (reference sequence). V lost 2 bases and J lost 7, with 17 bases in between. The CDR3 is 14 residues long. CDR3 DNA sequence: TGTGCCTGGAGTCTCGTGTCAGGGGTAACTGGCTACACCTTC. This sequence encodes CAWSLVSGVTGYTF.

The rearrangement links TRBV7-9 to TRBJ2-1; 9 positions match TRBD2. CDR3 length: 16 amino acids. Per the germline V gene, CDR1 is SEHNR and CDR2 is FQNEAQ (reference sequence). Unmatched junction bases numbered 12, after V lost 5 bases and J lost 7 bases. CDR3 bases: TGTGCCAGCAGCGAGCCGGCTAGCGGGGTAATGAATGAGCAGTTCTTC. Its translation is CASSEPASGVMNEQFF.

This clonotype was detected only a few times. V usage is TRBV9 and J usage is TRBJ2-5, with D possibly being TRBD1 or TRBD2 (5 bases each). The germline CDR1 and CDR2 sequences are SGDLS and YYNGEE. This CDR3 spans 17 amino acids. The V end was cut by 3 bases, the J end by 2 bases, with 20 bases between. In DNA form, the CDR3 reads TGTGCCAGCAGCGAGGCTAGGGACGGACCACTGCAAGAGACCCAGTACTTC. This gives the protein CASSEARDGPLQETQYF.